What follows are 2 T cell receptor beta chains derived from one specimen sequenced in a study of blood T cells in healthy people across ages. Then a second PCR, running roughly 7 to 11 cycles, was carried out with a sample-barcoded 5' primer and a J-beta primer mix. Each CDR3 protein is one row after TCRdb ran MiXCR on the 5' RACE reads. This repertoire shows 850,000 to 950,000 distinct CDR3 sequences, less than 35% found once; its top ten account for 15% to 20%. Sequencing was carried out using blood. The receptors come from a woman older than 75 in good health.

J is TRBJ2-1 and V is TRBV7-2; D call uncertain. Germline V gives CDR1 SGHTA, CDR2 FQGNSA. The V and J ends lost 6 bases and 5 bases respectively, with 20 bases between them. The CDR3 runs to 16 residues. The CDR3 reads CASSRRVEQYHNEQFF. The DNA of the CDR3 is TGTGCCAGCAGTCGAAGGGTTGAGCAGTACCACAATGAGCAGTTCTTC. The full variable domain, its missing parts supplied by reference TRBV7-2 and TRBJ2-1, is GAGVSQSPSNKVTEKGKDVELRCDPISGHTALYWYRQSLGQGLEFLIYFQGNSAPDKSGLPSDRFSAERTGGSVSTLTIQRTQQEDSAVYLCASSRRVEQYHNEQFFGPGTRLTVL.

CDR3 sequence reads: CASSTQGGGCNEQFF. CDR3 DNA: TGTGCCAGCTCCACTCAGGGGGGGGGATGCAATGAGCAGTTCTTC. The V call is TRBV7-2, the J call TRBJ2-1; D is tentatively TRBD1 or TRBD2 (7 bases each). Germline V gene sequence: CDR1 SGHTA, CDR2 FQGNSA. CDR3 length: 15 residues. V lost 8 bases and J lost 6, with 20 bases in between.